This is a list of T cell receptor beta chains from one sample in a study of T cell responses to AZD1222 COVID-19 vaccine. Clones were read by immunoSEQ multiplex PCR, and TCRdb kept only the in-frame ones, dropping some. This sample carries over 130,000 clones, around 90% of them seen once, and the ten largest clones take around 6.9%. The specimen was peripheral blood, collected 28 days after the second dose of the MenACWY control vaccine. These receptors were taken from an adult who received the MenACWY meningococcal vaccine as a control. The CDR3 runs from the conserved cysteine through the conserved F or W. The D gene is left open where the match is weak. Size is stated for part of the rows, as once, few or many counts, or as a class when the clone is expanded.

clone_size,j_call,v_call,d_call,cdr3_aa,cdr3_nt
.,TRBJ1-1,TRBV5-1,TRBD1,CASSSDRGNTEAFF,TGCGCCAGCAGCTCTGACAGGGGGAACACTGAAGCTTTCTTT
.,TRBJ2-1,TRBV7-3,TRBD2,CASSLTSSGGYNEQFF,TGTGCCAGCAGCTTAACGTCTAGCGGGGGCTACAATGAGCAGTTCTTC
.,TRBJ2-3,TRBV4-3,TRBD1,CASSHLGQGVADTQYF,TGCGCCAGCAGCCATCTCGGACAGGGGGTTGCAGATACGCAGTATTTT
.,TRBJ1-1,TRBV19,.,CASSLMGEGLSTEAFF,TGTGCCAGTAGCCTAATGGGAGAGGGGTTAAGCACTGAAGCTTTCTTT
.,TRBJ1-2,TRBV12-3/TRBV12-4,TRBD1,CASTYGTVGGYTF,TGTGCCAGCACCTACGGGACAGTTGGGGGCTACACCTTC
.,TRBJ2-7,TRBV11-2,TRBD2,CASSLPGLAGVYEQYF,TGTGCCAGCAGCCTCCCGGGACTAGCGGGAGTCTACGAGCAGTACTTC
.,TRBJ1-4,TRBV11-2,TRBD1,CASSFGQGGMEKLFF,TGTGCCAGCAGCTTTGGACAGGGCGGGATGGAAAAACTGTTTTTT
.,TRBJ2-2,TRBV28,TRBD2,CASSPGLAGAGELFF,TGTGCCAGCAGTCCTGGACTAGCGGGAGCCGGGGAGCTGTTTTTT
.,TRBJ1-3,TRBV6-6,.,CASSLGPPGDTIYF,TGTGCCAGCAGTCTCGGGCCCCCCGGAGACACCATATATTTT
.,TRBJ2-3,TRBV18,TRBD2,CASSPLAGGGTDTQYF,TGTGCCAGCTCACCGTTAGCGGGGGGGGGCACAGATACGCAGTATTTT
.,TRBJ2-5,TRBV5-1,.,CASSMKGPQETQYF,TGCGCCAGCAGTATGAAGGGCCCACAAGAGACCCAGTACTTC
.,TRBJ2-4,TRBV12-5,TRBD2,CASGLGFGLAGERYF,TGTGCTAGTGGTTTGGGCTTCGGACTAGCGGGAGAAAGGTACTTC
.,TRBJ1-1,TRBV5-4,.,CASSLTEGEAFF,TGTGCCAGCAGCTTGACAGAGGGTGAAGCTTTCTTT
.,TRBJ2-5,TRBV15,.,CATSPGTLQETQYF,TGTGCCACCAGTCCGGGGACACTCCAAGAGACCCAGTACTTC
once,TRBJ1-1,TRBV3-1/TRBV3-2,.,CASSQGLRNTEAFF,TGTGCCAGCAGCCAAGGGCTGAGGAACACTGAAGCTTTCTTT
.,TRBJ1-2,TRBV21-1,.,CASSKVEDDTF,TGTGCCAGCAGCAAAGTTGAGGATGACACCTTC
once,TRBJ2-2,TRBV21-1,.,CASSKVIGDLTGELFF,TGTGCCAGCAGCAAAGTTATCGGTGATCTCACCGGGGAGCTGTTTTTT
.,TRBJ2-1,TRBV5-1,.,CASSPDADEQFF,TGCGCCAGCAGCCCGGATGCGGATGAGCAGTTCTTC
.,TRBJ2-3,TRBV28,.,CASSFVLGDPRDTQYF,TGTGCCAGCAGTTTTGTGCTCGGGGATCCCAGGGATACGCAGTATTTT
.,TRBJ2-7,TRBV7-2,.,CASSFIEAYEQYF,TGTGCCAGCAGCTTCATAGAGGCCTACGAGCAGTACTTC
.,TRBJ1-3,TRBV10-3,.,CASRTATSSGNTIYF,TGTGCCAGCCGGACGGCCACTAGCTCTGGAAACACCATATATTTT
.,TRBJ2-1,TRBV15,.,CATSRGEIGNEQFF,TGTGCCACCAGCAGAGGGGAAATAGGCAATGAGCAGTTCTTC
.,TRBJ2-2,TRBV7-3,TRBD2,CASSRTSAGELFF,TGTGCCAGCAGCCGGACTAGCGCCGGGGAGCTGTTTTTT
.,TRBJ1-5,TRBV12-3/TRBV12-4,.,CASSSYSNQPQHF,TGTGCCAGCAGCTCTTATAGCAATCAGCCCCAGCATTTT
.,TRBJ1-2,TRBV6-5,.,CASSSRGGYGYTF,TGTGCCAGCAGTTCCAGGGGAGGCTATGGCTACACCTTC
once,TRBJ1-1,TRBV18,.,CASSPLFQGGTEAFF,TGTGCCAGCTCACCACTCTTCCAGGGTGGCACTGAAGCTTTCTTT
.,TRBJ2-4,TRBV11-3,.,CASSLGFGAPEAKNIQYF,TGTGCCAGCAGCTTAGGGTTTGGAGCGCCAGAAGCCAAAAACATTCAGTACTTC
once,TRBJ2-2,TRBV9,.,CASSVGQPNTGELFF,TGTGCCAGCAGCGTAGGACAGCCGAACACCGGGGAGCTGTTTTTT
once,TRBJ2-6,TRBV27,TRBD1,CASSHRDRRPGANVLTF,TGTGCCAGCAGCCACCGGGACAGGAGGCCTGGGGCCAACGTCCTGACTTTC
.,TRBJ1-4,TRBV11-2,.,CASQGKKKASNEKLFF,TGTGCCAGCCAGGGGAAGAAGAAGGCGTCTAATGAAAAACTGTTTTTT
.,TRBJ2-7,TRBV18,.,CASSPPDAPYEQYF,TGTGCCAGCTCACCACCCGACGCGCCGTACGAGCAGTACTTC
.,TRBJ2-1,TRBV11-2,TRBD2,CASSLRTSAENEQFF,TGTGCCAGCAGCTTGAGGACTAGCGCCGAGAATGAGCAGTTCTTC
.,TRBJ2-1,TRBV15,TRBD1,CATSRGKQGNEQFF,TGTGCCACCAGCAGAGGAAAACAGGGGAATGAGCAGTTCTTC
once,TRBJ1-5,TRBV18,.,CASSSQGNNQPQHF,TGTGCCAGCTCATCCCAGGGTAACAATCAGCCCCAGCATTTT
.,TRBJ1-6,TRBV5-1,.,CASSLSADNSPLHF,TGCGCCAGCAGCTTGTCAGCTGATAATTCACCCCTCCACTTT
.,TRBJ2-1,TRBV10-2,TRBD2,CASSEGLAGGNEQFF,TGCGCCAGCAGTGAGGGGCTAGCGGGCGGGAATGAGCAGTTCTTC
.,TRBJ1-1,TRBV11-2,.,CASRRNQGTEAFF,TGTGCCAGCCGACGTAATCAGGGCACTGAAGCTTTCTTT
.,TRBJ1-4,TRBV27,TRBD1,CASSKQGMGEKLFF,TGTGCCAGCAGTAAACAGGGGATGGGAGAAAAACTGTTTTTT
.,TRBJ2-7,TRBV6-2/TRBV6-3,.,CASTPLRGSSYEQYF,TGTGCCAGCACCCCACTGCGCGGTAGCTCCTACGAGCAGTACTTC
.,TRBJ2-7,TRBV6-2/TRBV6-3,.,CASSSQEGVEQYF,TGTGCCAGCAGTTCGCAGGAGGGGGTCGAGCAGTACTTC
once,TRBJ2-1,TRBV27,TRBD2,CASSPLAGGSFGYNEQFF,TGTGCCAGCAGTCCACTAGCGGGGGGCTCCTTTGGGTACAATGAGCAGTTCTTC
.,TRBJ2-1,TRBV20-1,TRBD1,CSATGQRFF,TGCAGTGCTACGGGACAGCGCTTCTTC
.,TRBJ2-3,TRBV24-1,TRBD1,CATSDRGQDLSDTQYF,TGTGCCACCAGTGATAGGGGACAGGACTTGTCGGATACGCAGTATTTT
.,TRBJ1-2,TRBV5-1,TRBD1,CASSNGQGSYGYTF,TGCGCCAGCAGCAACGGACAGGGGAGCTATGGCTACACCTTC
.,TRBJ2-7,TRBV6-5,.,CASSYSFFGNSYEQYF,TGTGCCAGCAGTTATTCTTTCTTTGGGAACTCCTACGAGCAGTACTTC
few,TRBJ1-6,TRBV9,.,CASSATTDNSPLHF,TGTGCCAGCAGCGCAACGACAGATAACTCACCCCTCCACTTT
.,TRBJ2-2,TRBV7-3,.,CASSLGGNTGELFF,TGTGCCAGCAGCTTAGGGGGGAACACCGGGGAGCTGTTTTTT
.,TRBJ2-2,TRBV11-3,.,CASSLVGVTGELFF,TGTGCCAGCAGCTTAGTTGGGGTCACCGGGGAGCTGTTTTTT
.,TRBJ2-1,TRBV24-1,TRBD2,CATSDLASGGTYNEQFF,TGTGCCACCAGTGATTTGGCTAGCGGGGGGACTTACAATGAGCAGTTCTTC
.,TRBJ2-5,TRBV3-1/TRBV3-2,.,CASSQDEGETQYF,TGTGCCAGCAGCCAAGATGAGGGAGAGACCCAGTACTTC
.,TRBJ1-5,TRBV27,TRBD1,CASSSGTGVLNQPQHF,TGTGCCAGCAGCTCAGGGACAGGGGTACTTAATCAGCCCCAGCATTTT
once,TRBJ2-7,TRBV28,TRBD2,CASTPSVGREGPTYEQYF,TGTGCCAGCACCCCCAGTGTCGGACGGGAGGGCCCCACCTACGAGCAGTACTTC
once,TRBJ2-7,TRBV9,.,CASSAYGSSYEQYF,TGTGCCAGCAGCGCGTACGGGTCCTCCTACGAGCAGTACTTC
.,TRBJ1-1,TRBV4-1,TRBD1,CASSQDSDRGPEGAFF,TGCGCCAGCAGCCAAGATTCGGACAGGGGGCCCGAGGGAGCTTTCTTT